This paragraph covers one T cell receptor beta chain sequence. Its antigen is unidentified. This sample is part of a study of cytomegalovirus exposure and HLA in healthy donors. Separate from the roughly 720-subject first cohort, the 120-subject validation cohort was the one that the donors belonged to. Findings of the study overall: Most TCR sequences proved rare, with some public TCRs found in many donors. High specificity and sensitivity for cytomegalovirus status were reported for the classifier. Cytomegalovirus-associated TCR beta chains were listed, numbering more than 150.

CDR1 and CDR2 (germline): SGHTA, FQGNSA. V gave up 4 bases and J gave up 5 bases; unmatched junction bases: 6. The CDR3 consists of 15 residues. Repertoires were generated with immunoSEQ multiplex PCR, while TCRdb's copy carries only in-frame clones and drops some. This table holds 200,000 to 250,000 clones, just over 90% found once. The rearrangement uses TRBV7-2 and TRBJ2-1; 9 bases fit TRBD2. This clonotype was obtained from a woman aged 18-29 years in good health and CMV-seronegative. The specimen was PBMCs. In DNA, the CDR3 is TGTGCCAGCAGCTCGGGCGGGAGGGACCACAATGAGCAGTTCTTC. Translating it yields CASSSGGRDHNEQFF.